A selection of T cell receptor beta chains follows, all from one sample in a study of CD8 T cells in Susac syndrome. From the immunoSEQ multiplex PCR reads, TCRdb called clonotypes with MiXCR, one entry per CDR3 protein. Of a few hundred thousand distinct CDR3 sequences listed, over 75% were seen once; the top ten hold approximately 0.18%. Sequenced input: CD8+ T cells from PBMCs. The receptor source for this set is a human donor with multiple sclerosis. Both conserved end residues are part of each CDR3. D genes are given only for firm matches. The listing skips clone size in some rows; elsewhere it reads once, few, many or a size class.

>NA|16|TRBV5-6|TRBJ1-5|NA
CASSLVMQDQVQPQHF
TGTGCCAGCAGCTTGGTTATGCAGGATCAGGTTCAGCCCCAGCATTTT
>NA|15|TRBV20-1|TRBJ1-5|NA
CSARDPRGDNQPQHF
TGCAGTGCTAGAGACCCCCGGGGGGACAATCAGCCCCAGCATTTT
>NA|13|TRBV3-1|TRBJ2-1|NA
CASSHRSYNEQFF
TGTGCCAGCAGTCACCGCTCCTACAATGAGCAGTTCTTC
>NA|14|TRBV20-1|TRBJ2-5|NA
CSARPEDYVLTQYF
TGCAGTGCGAGACCGGAGGACTACGTATTGACCCAGTACTTC
>NA|14|TRBV19|TRBJ2-5|NA
CASSPFGGEETQYF
TGTGCCAGTAGCCCTTTCGGCGGGGAGGAGACCCAGTACTTC
>NA|16|TRBV10-3|TRBJ2-7|NA
CAISEKSVERPYEQYF
TGTGCCATCAGTGAGAAGAGTGTGGAGAGGCCCTACGAGCAGTACTTC
>NA|16|TRBV14|TRBJ1-2|NA
CASSQDPRNFNYGYTF
TGTGCCAGCAGCCAAGATCCAAGGAATTTTAACTATGGCTACACCTTC
>NA|15|TRBV28|TRBJ2-1|NA
CASSLLEGAPLEQFF
TGTGCCAGCAGTTTATTGGAGGGGGCCCCTTTGGAGCAGTTCTTC
>NA|17|TRBV7-9|TRBJ2-7|NA
CASSSHDGSRGTYEQYF
TGTGCCAGCAGCTCCCATGATGGGTCTAGGGGGACCTACGAGCAGTACTTC
>NA|14|TRBV12-3/TRBV12-4|TRBJ2-3|NA
CASSFNLFTDTQYF
TGTGCCAGCAGTTTCAATTTGTTTACAGATACGCAGTATTTT
>TRBD2|16|TRBV4-2|TRBJ2-7|NA
CASSPSSGGPPYEQYF
TGTGCCAGCAGCCCAAGCAGCGGGGGGCCCCCCTACGAGCAGTACTTC
>NA|12|TRBV2|TRBJ2-3|once
CASMGGRDTQYF
TGTGCCAGCATGGGCGGACGGGATACGCAGTATTTT
>NA|13|TRBV9|TRBJ1-1|NA
CASSVEGGTEAFF
TGTGCCAGCAGCGTAGAAGGGGGAACTGAAGCTTTCTTT
>TRBD1|15|TRBV6-4|TRBJ1-1|NA
CASSDGTGESTEAFF
TGTGCCAGCAGTGACGGGACAGGGGAAAGCACTGAAGCTTTCTTT
>NA|12|TRBV3-1|TRBJ1-2|once
CATQDSPYGYTF
TGTGCCACCCAAGACAGCCCCTATGGCTACACCTTC
>NA|14|TRBV5-1|TRBJ1-1|NA
CASSWTRGNTEAFF
TGCGCCAGCAGCTGGACCCGGGGGAACACTGAAGCTTTCTTT
>NA|15|TRBV7-8|TRBJ2-5|NA
CASSQKSASLETQYF
TGTGCCAGCAGCCAAAAGTCGGCTAGTCTGGAGACCCAGTACTTC
>NA|14|TRBV7-9|TRBJ2-7|NA
CASSLVTSPYEQYF
TGTGCCAGCAGCCTTGTGACTTCACCCTACGAGCAGTACTTC
>TRBD2|15|TRBV29-1|TRBJ2-2|once
CSGLLAGGLAGELFF
TGCAGCGGATTACTAGCGGGAGGTCTAGCCGGGGAGCTGTTTTTT
>TRBD1|15|TRBV20-1|TRBJ2-4|NA
CSAIPARGNGNIQYF
TGCAGTGCTATTCCCGCCAGGGGGAATGGGAACATTCAGTACTTC
>TRBD1|14|TRBV19|TRBJ1-2|NA
CASTRTGSNYGYTF
TGTGCCAGTACCCGGACAGGGTCCAACTATGGCTACACCTTC
>NA|16|TRBV9|TRBJ2-3|NA
CASSVITGPSTDTQYF
TGTGCCAGCAGCGTAATCACCGGCCCTTCCACAGATACGCAGTATTTT
>NA|14|TRBV19|TRBJ2-7|NA
CASSIGLGTYEQYF
TGTGCCAGTAGTATTGGGTTGGGGACCTACGAGCAGTACTTC
>TRBD2|17|TRBV4-1|TRBJ2-2|NA
CASSQGGSGRGAGELFF
TGCGCCAGCAGCCAAGGCGGTAGCGGCCGGGGGGCCGGGGAGCTGTTTTTT
>NA|14|TRBV28|TRBJ2-1|once
CASMQAGDYNEQFF
TGTGCCAGCATGCAGGCCGGGGATTACAATGAGCAGTTCTTC
>TRBD1|15|TRBV28|TRBJ1-5|NA
CASSLRTGGHQPQHF
TGTGCCAGCAGTCTGAGGACAGGGGGCCATCAGCCCCAGCATTTT
>NA|16|TRBV6-2/TRBV6-3|TRBJ2-2|NA
CASSSFSGVNTGELFF
TGTGCCAGCAGTTCTTTCTCAGGGGTGAACACCGGGGAGCTGTTTTTT
>TRBD2|15|TRBV7-9|TRBJ2-1|few
CASSLGGISYNEQFF
TGTGCCAGCAGTCTCGGGGGGATCTCCTACAATGAGCAGTTCTTC
>NA|12|TRBV11-2|TRBJ2-1|NA
CASSLGAVEQFF
TGTGCCAGCAGCTTGGGAGCAGTTGAGCAGTTCTTC
>TRBD1|15|TRBV9|TRBJ2-7|NA
CASSVAEGGAYEQYF
TGTGCCAGCAGCGTAGCGGAAGGGGGCGCCTACGAGCAGTACTTC
>NA|16|TRBV7-9|TRBJ2-7|NA
CASSLRPLGYGDEQYF
TGTGCCAGCAGCTTAAGGCCGTTAGGGTATGGTGACGAGCAGTACTTC
>NA|13|TRBV4-1|TRBJ2-7|few
CASSPESQYEQYF
TGCGCCAGCAGCCCCGAATCTCAATACGAGCAGTACTTC
>NA|14|TRBV7-8|TRBJ2-7|NA
CASSARNSAYEQYF
TGTGCCAGCAGCGCCCGGAACAGCGCCTACGAGCAGTACTTC
>NA|14|TRBV12-3/TRBV12-4|TRBJ1-4|NA
CASSTGTAHEKLFF
TGTGCCAGCAGTACCGGGACGGCACATGAAAAACTGTTTTTT
>NA|11|TRBV7-8|TRBJ2-7|NA
CASSLMHEQYF
TGTGCCAGCAGCTTGATGCACGAGCAGTACTTC
>TRBD1|14|TRBV9|TRBJ1-2|NA
CASSDGQGNYGYTF
TGTGCCAGCAGCGACGGACAGGGGAACTATGGCTACACCTTC
>TRBD2|15|TRBV6-4|TRBJ2-1|NA
CATKLLAGAGNEQFF
TGTGCCACCAAACTCCTAGCGGGAGCCGGCAATGAGCAGTTCTTC
>TRBD1|14|TRBV4-3|TRBJ1-1|NA
CASSLYRGNTEAFF
TGCGCCAGCAGCCTGTACAGGGGGAACACTGAAGCTTTCTTT
>NA|14|TRBV14|TRBJ1-3|NA
CASSLPGTGNTIYF
TGTGCCAGCAGCCTTCCGGGGACTGGAAACACCATATATTTT
>TRBD2|17|TRBV19|TRBJ2-1|NA
CASSGTSGWSSYNEQFF
TGTGCCAGTTCAGGGACTAGCGGGTGGAGCTCCTACAATGAGCAGTTCTTC
>TRBD1|15|TRBV6-5|TRBJ2-1|NA
CASSTGTEVYNEQFF
TGTGCCAGCAGCACCGGGACAGAGGTCTACAATGAGCAGTTCTTC
>NA|13|TRBV5-1|TRBJ1-1|NA
CASRGHGNTEAFF
TGCGCCAGCAGGGGACATGGGAACACTGAAGCTTTCTTT
>NA|17|TRBV24-1|TRBJ2-2|NA
CATSDSRGGTYTGELFF
TGTGCCACCAGTGATTCCCGTGGAGGGACTTACACCGGGGAGCTGTTTTTT
>TRBD2|14|TRBV20-1|TRBJ2-1|NA
CSALGLAFDNEQFF
TGCAGTGCCCTCGGACTAGCGTTCGACAATGAGCAGTTCTTC
>TRBD2|15|TRBV9|TRBJ2-1|NA
CASSARRTSGSEQFF
TGTGCCAGCAGCGCCCGAAGGACTAGCGGGAGCGAGCAGTTCTTC